A single sample gave rise to the 3 T cell receptor beta chains below, sequenced in a study of blood T cell repertoires in COVID-19. Method: immunoSEQ multiplex PCR; TCRdb's copy keeps in-frame clones and lacks some. Seen here are approximately 45,000 clones, 86% observed once, and the top ten hold over 4.5%. Sequencing was performed on peripheral blood. The receptors originated from a man between 40 and 49 years old with active COVID-19.

There are a few counts of this clone. V usage is TRBV10-1 and J usage is TRBJ2-7; 10 bases are shared with TRBD2. The CDR3 totals 14 residues. The V and J ends lost 3 bases and 6 bases, in that order; junction bases with no gene match: 5. From germline, CDR1 is WNHNN and CDR2 SYGVQD (reference sequence). As DNA, the CDR3 is TGCGCCAGCAGTGACAGCGGGAGGGGAAGCGAGCAGTACTTC. As protein: CASSDSGRGSEQYF.

This clone was observed once. The chain has TRBV6-5 and TRBJ2-3, with a possible D match to TRBD2 (7 bases). The V end lost 6 bases, the J end lost 6 bases, and 19 bases lay between the germline ends. CDR3 size: 15 residues. Germline V CDR1 and CDR2: MNHEY, SVGAGI. The CDR3 protein is CASSKEAGGGDTQYF. The CDR3 bases are TGTGCCAGCAGCAAGGAGGCGGGCGGGGGCGATACGCAGTATTTT.

This chain links TRBV4-1 with TRBJ2-7; D perhaps matches TRBD1 (6 bases). V shed 1 base and J shed 2 bases, with 6 bases lying between them. CDR1 is MGHRA, CDR2 YSYEKL, per germline. The CDR3 is 13 residues long. CDR3 in amino acids: CASSQGDTYEQYF. The CDR3 DNA follows: TGCGCCAGCAGCCAAGGGGACACCTACGAGCAGTACTTC.